Following are 12 T cell receptor beta chains from one sample sequenced in a study of Tregs in tolerant kidney transplant recipients. TCRdb keeps only in-frame clones here, not all; method: immunoSEQ multiplex PCR. Of about 240,000 clones in the sample, roughly 84% were seen once. The sample was CD4+ T cells from blood. The receptors here all came from a human donor in good health.

The gene calls are TRBV7-8 and TRBJ1-5; D possibly corresponds to TRBD1 (5 bases). V lost 2 bases to trimming and J lost 2 bases, with 7 bases between them. Germline V gives CDR1 SGHVS, CDR2 FQNEAQ. The CDR3 totals 14 residues. The CDR3 coding sequence is TGTGCCAGCAGCTTATCGGGGGGCAATCAGCCCCAGCATTTT. It yields the protein CASSLSGGNQPQHF.

The rearrangement uses TRBV2 and TRBJ2-7; D unclear. Trimming took 8 bases from V and 6 from J, leaving 17 bases between them. Germline assignment: CDR1 SNHLY and CDR2 FYNNEI. The CDR3 is 13 residues long. CDR3 sequence: CASVTNSVSEQYF. The DNA of the CDR3 is TGTGCCAGCGTTACGAACAGTGTCTCCGAGCAGTACTTC.

This sequence joins TRBV28 and TRBJ2-5; unclear D gene. The J call may be wrong; the DNA end is better matched by TRBJ2-7. CDR3 length: 13 amino acids. The V gene's germline CDR1 is MDHEN and CDR2 SYDVKM. CDR3 region: CASSLLNTYEQYF. In DNA form, the CDR3 reads TGTGCCAGCAGTTTACTTAACACCTACGAGCAGTACTTC.

The CDR3 bases are TGTGCCAGCAGACCTAGCGGGAGGGCGACAGATACGCAGTATTTT. Encoded protein: CASRPSGRATDTQYF. The chain carries TRBV6-5 and TRBJ2-3; 12 bases agree with TRBD2. Losses at the gene ends were 6 bases for V and 3 bases for J; bases not matched to a gene: 4. CDR1 and CDR2 (germline): MNHEY, SVGAGI. This CDR3 region has 15 residues.

This chain joins TRBV27 and TRBJ2-3; D tentatively fits TRBD1 or TRBD2 (5 bases each). The CDR3 loop spans 13 amino acids. The germline V gene has CDR1 MNHEY and CDR2 SMNVEV (reference sequence). V shed 6 bases and J shed 8 bases, with 15 bases lying between them. CDR3 sequence (DNA): TGTGCCAGCAGGGGACCCCGGTCCGGTACGCAGTATTTT. This codes for CASRGPRSGTQYF.

The chain combines TRBV15 with TRBJ2-1; 9 bases line up with TRBD2. With 2 bases clipped from V and 7 bases from J, the junction kept 18 bases outside the gene matches. The CDR3 extends over 19 amino acids. Germline CDR1 LNHNV, CDR2 YYDKDF (reference sequence). The CDR3 DNA reads as TGTGCCACCAGCAGACCATCCCGCGGCGGGACTAGCTGGGGGAATGAGCAGTTCTTC. Its translation is CATSRPSRGGTSWGNEQFF.

The V gene is TRBV27, the J gene TRBJ1-5; 8 bases are a match to TRBD1. CDR3 length equals 16 residues. V dropped 4 bases and J dropped 6; count of bases not matched to a gene: 11. From germline, CDR1 is MNHEY and CDR2 SMNVEV (reference sequence). This CDR3 is CASSSLQGAGGQPQHF. CDR3 DNA: TGTGCCAGCAGTTCTCTTCAGGGGGCGGGGGGTCAGCCCCAGCATTTT.

This chain joins TRBV6-5 and TRBJ1-5; TRBD1 matches 8 bases. Unmatched junction bases numbered 7, after V lost 5 bases and J lost 4 bases. Germline V gene data show CDR1 as MNHEY and CDR2 as SVGAGI. This CDR3 spans 15 amino acids. This CDR3 is CASSPAGQGNQPQHF. The DNA of the CDR3 is TGTGCCAGCAGTCCCGCTGGACAGGGAAATCAGCCCCAGCATTTT.

V is TRBV2 and J is TRBJ1-3; 9 bases are a match to TRBD1. The J segment lost 3 bases and the V segment lost 6 bases, leaving 6 bases of the junction unmatched. Germline CDR1 is SNHLY and CDR2 is FYNNEI. This CDR3 has 15 amino acids. DNA for the CDR3: TGTGCCAGCAGCGTAGACAGGGGGTATGGAAACACCATATATTTT. Its translation is CASSVDRGYGNTIYF. The whole variable domain, remainder taken from reference TRBV2 and TRBJ1-3, is EPEVTQTPSHQVTQMGQEVILRCVPISNHLYFYWYRQILGQKVEFLVSFYNNEISEKSEIFDDQFSVERPDGSNFTLKIRSTKLEDSAMYFCASSVDRGYGNTIYFGEGSWLTVV.

For the CDR3, the DNA is TGTGCCAGCAGCGTAGTTCCGGTGCCGGCAGATGGCTACACCTTC. This sequence encodes CASSVVPVPADGYTF. The chain has TRBV9 and TRBJ1-2; D is unclear. Germline V gene data show CDR1 as SGDLS and CDR2 as YYNGEE. CDR3 length: 15 residues. With 0 bases removed from V and 6 bases from J, the gap between germline ends came to 15 bases.

This sequence joins TRBV7-9 and TRBJ1-4; 8 bases match TRBD1. This CDR3 comprises 15 residues. Unmatched junction bases numbered 5, after V lost 4 bases and J lost 4 bases. Germline V gene data show CDR1 as SEHNR and CDR2 as FQNEAQ (reference sequence). CDR3 sequence (DNA): TGTGCCAGCAGCTCCCAGGGGGCGGGTAATGAAAAACTGTTTTTT. The encoded protein is CASSSQGAGNEKLFF.

The chain has TRBV2 and TRBJ2-1, with TRBD2 matching 11 bases. The CDR3 totals 14 residues. Germline V gives CDR1 SNHLY, CDR2 FYNNEI. V shed 6 bases and J 10 bases; nucleotides not matched to a gene: 8. Here the CDR3 DNA reads TGTGCCAGCAGGAGCGGGACTAGCGGCAAAGAGCAGTTCTTC. Translation: CASRSGTSGKEQFF.